Described below is a single TCR beta chain sequence and its context. PCR used 60 Vbeta primers and 13 Jbeta primers. The protocol was immunoSEQ multiplex PCR, while the TCRdb copy is restricted to in-frame clones and leaves out a portion. In total, the table holds some 200,000 clones. The germline V gene encodes CDR1 SGHRS and CDR2 YFSETQ. V shed 1 base, J shed 6 bases, and the junction held 4 bases outside the gene matches. The CDR3 is 14 residues long. This sample was included in a study of cytomegalovirus exposure and HLA in healthy donors. The sequence was collected from a girl aged 2 to 10 in good health and CMV-seropositive. The gene calls are TRBV5-1 and TRBJ2-1; 7 bases line up with TRBD1. The sample was PBMCs. In nucleotides, the CDR3 is TGCGCCAGCAGCTTGATAGACAGGGTCAATGAGCAGTTCTTC. It encodes CASSLIDRVNEQFF.